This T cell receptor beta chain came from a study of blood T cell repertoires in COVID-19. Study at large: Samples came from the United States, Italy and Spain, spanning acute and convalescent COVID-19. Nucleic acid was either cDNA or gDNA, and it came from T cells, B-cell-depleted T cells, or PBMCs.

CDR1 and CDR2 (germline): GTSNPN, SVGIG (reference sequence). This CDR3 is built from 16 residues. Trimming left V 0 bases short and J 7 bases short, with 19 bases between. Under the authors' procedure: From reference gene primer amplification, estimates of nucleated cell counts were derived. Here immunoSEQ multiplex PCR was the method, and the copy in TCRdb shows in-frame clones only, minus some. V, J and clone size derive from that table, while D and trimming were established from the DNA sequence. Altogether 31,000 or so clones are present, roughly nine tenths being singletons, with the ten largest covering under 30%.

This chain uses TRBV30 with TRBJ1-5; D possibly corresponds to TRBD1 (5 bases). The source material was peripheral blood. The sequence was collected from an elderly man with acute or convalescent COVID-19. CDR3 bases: TGTGCCTGGAGTGTAGGGTCGGCAGCCCCAGGGCAGCCCCAGCATTTT. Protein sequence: CAWSVGSAAPGQPQHF.